Listed here are 24 T cell receptor beta chains from one sample, sequenced in a study of blood T cell repertoires in COVID-19. Clones were read by immunoSEQ multiplex PCR, and TCRdb kept only the in-frame ones, dropping some. The sample includes around 300,000 clones, 86% of them seen just once. Source material: peripheral blood. The receptors come from a woman aged 70-85 years with COVID-19, enrolled during active disease.

J is TRBJ1-3 and V is TRBV2, with a possible D match to TRBD1 (5 bases). V lost 10 bases and J lost 0, with 19 bases in between. The CDR3 length is 16 residues. CDR1 is SNHLY and CDR2 is FYNNEI in the germline V gene. CDR3: CATALLGASSGNTIYF. The DNA for the CDR3 is TGTGCCACCGCCTTGCTAGGGGCTAGCTCTGGAAACACCATATATTTT. Filled out from reference TRBV2 and TRBJ1-3, the complete variable domain reads EPEVTQTPSHQVTQMGQEVILRCVPISNHLYFYWYRQILGQKVEFLVSFYNNEISEKSEIFDDQFSVERPDGSNFTLKIRSTKLEDSAMYFCATALLGASSGNTIYFGEGSWLTVV.

In this sample, this clone turned up a few times. The rearrangement links TRBV27 to TRBJ2-2; D unclear. V lost 2 bases, J lost 1 base, and 11 bases lay in between. This CDR3 has 16 residues. Germline V gives CDR1 MNHEY, CDR2 SMNVEV (reference sequence). The CDR3: CASSLTLSLNTGELFF. CDR3 DNA sequence: TGTGCCAGCAGTTTAACTTTGTCGTTGAACACCGGGGAGCTGTTTTTT.

The chain recombines TRBV6-5 with TRBJ1-6, with 7 bases that match TRBD1. This CDR3 has 15 amino acids. Germline CDR1 MNHEY, CDR2 SVGAGI. With V trimmed by 5 bases and J by 5 bases, 6 bases remained unmatched. For the CDR3, the DNA is TGTGCCAGCAGTCCCACAGGGGTTGATAATTCACCCCTCCACTTT. Translated: CASSPTGVDNSPLHF.

The genes are TRBV5-4 and TRBJ2-1; 8 nucleotides agree with TRBD2. The CDR3 has 16 amino acids. V shed 4 bases, J shed 7 bases, and the junction held 13 bases outside the gene matches. Germline values: CDR1 SGHNT, CDR2 YYREEE (reference sequence). In nucleotides, the CDR3 is TGTGCCAGCAGCCCCGGGGGGGCCAAAGCTGCAAATGAGCAGTTCTTC. Its protein product is CASSPGGAKAANEQFF.

CDR3 in DNA: TGCGCCAGCAGCCAGCCGGGACTAGCGGGGGGGCCGCGGGGCGGGGAGCTGTTTTTT. This encodes CASSQPGLAGGPRGGELFF. The chain has TRBV4-1 and TRBJ2-2; 16 bases map to TRBD2. V trimming: 3 bases; J trimming: 7 bases; junction bases outside the gene matches: 11. Looked up from germline, CDR1 is MGHRA and CDR2 is YSYEKL. The CDR3 runs to 19 residues.

The chain employs TRBV24-1 and TRBJ2-5, with D perhaps TRBD2 (6 bases). CDR1 is KGHDR, CDR2 SFDVKD, per germline. The V gene lost 4 bases and the J gene lost 3 bases, with 17 bases spanning the gap. The CDR3 runs 16 residues. Written as DNA, the CDR3 is TGTGCCACCAGTGACCAAAATACGGGGGTAGAAGAGACCCAGTACTTC. Translation: CATSDQNTGVEETQYF.

This clone was observed once. V gene TRBV6-2 or TRBV6-3 combines with J gene TRBJ1-5; 10 bases line up with TRBD1. After removal of 6 bases from V and 4 bases from J, the junction contained 3 bases not matched to a gene. The CDR3 loop spans 14 amino acids. The germline V gene encodes CDR1 MNHEY and CDR2 SVGEGT. The CDR3 sequence is CASSPDRGNQPQHF. CDR3 DNA sequence: TGTGCCAGCAGCCCGGACAGGGGGAATCAGCCCCAGCATTTT.

This chain links TRBV7-2 with TRBJ2-3, with D unresolved. The V end was cut by 5 bases, the J end by 2 bases, with 8 bases between. CDR3 length: 13 residues. Looked up from germline, CDR1 is SGHTA and CDR2 is FQGNSA. The CDR3 region is CASSPKFTDTQYF. CDR3 nucleotide sequence: TGTGCCAGCAGCCCTAAATTCACAGATACGCAGTATTTT.

This sequence joins TRBV27 and TRBJ2-3; TRBD2 agrees at 12 bases. Unmatched junction bases numbered 8, after V lost 5 bases and J lost 2 bases. The germline gives CDR1 MNHEY, CDR2 SMNVEV (reference sequence). The CDR3 runs to 17 residues. The CDR3 region is CASSATSGGPITDTQYF. The CDR3 coding sequence is TGTGCCAGCAGTGCTACTAGCGGGGGGCCGATCACAGATACGCAGTATTTT.

The chain is built from TRBV18 and TRBJ1-3, with D unresolved. The CDR3 contains 13 residues. Trimming left V 2 bases short and J 5 bases short, with 7 bases between. The germline CDR1 and CDR2 sequences are KGHSH and LQKENI. CDR3: CASSPEARNTIYF. The CDR3 DNA is TGTGCCAGCTCACCAGAAGCTAGAAACACCATATATTTT.

V gene TRBV5-1 combines with J gene TRBJ2-5, with TRBD1 as a possible D gene (6 bases). Per the germline V gene, CDR1 is SGHRS and CDR2 is YFSETQ. Deletions cut 3 bases from V and 3 bases from J, with 12 bases between. The CDR3 has 14 amino acids. CDR3 nucleotides: TGCGCCAGCAGCTCCCCGGCAGGGGAAGAGACCCAGTACTTC. Protein product: CASSSPAGEETQYF.

The chain links TRBV6-2 or TRBV6-3 to TRBJ1-1; a possible D gene is TRBD1 (5 bases). In germline, CDR1 is MNHEY, CDR2 SVGEGT. V shed 5 bases and J shed 4 bases, with 17 bases lying between them. CDR3 length: 15 amino acids. This chain's CDR3 is CASSASGLGGTEAFF. DNA of the CDR3: TGTGCCAGCAGTGCCTCAGGGTTGGGCGGCACTGAAGCTTTCTTT.

The J gene is TRBJ1-2, the V gene TRBV6-1; possibly TRBD1 for D (5 bases). Trimming stripped 3 bases from V and 1 base from J, with 12 bases between. The CDR3 has 15 amino acids. Per germline, CDR1 MNHNS and CDR2 SASEGT. The CDR3 sequence: CASSESQGYNYGYTF. The CDR3 bases are TGTGCCAGCAGTGAGAGCCAGGGATATAACTATGGCTACACCTTC.

CDR3 DNA: TGTGCCAGCAGGAGGGATAACCTTAACTATGGCTACACCTTC. Translating gives CASRRDNLNYGYTF. The chain combines TRBV6-5 with TRBJ1-2; D ambiguous. Germline CDR1 MNHEY, CDR2 SVGAGI. Trimming took off 6 bases at V and 1 base at J, with 12 bases between the two ends. The CDR3 totals 14 residues.

The rearrangement links TRBV7-2 to TRBJ2-7; tentatively, D is TRBD2 (6 bases). The CDR3 spans 15 residues. Germline assignment: CDR1 SGHTA and CDR2 FQGNSA. V was shortened by 5 bases and J by 4 bases, with 18 bases between the two germline ends. DNA of the CDR3: TGTGCCAGCAGCCTAATCCGGGCAGGGAGGTACGAGCAGTACTTC. Translation: CASSLIRAGRYEQYF.

The chain has TRBV27 and TRBJ2-1, with 10 positions matching TRBD2. Germline V gives CDR1 MNHEY, CDR2 SMNVEV (reference sequence). There are 18 residues in the CDR3. V was pared by 1 base and J by 3 bases, with 9 bases of the junction left unmatched. CDR3 bases: TGTGCCAGCAGTTTATGGAGTAGCGGGGGGCCCCGCTACAATGAGCAGTTCTTC. Translating gives CASSLWSSGGPRYNEQFF.

Only one count was recorded for this clone. The J gene is TRBJ1-2, the V gene TRBV19; weak D call: TRBD1 (6 bases). Germline lookup yields CDR1 LNHDA and CDR2 SQIVND (reference sequence). This CDR3 contains 14 residues. V gave up 5 bases and J gave up 2 bases, with 12 bases separating them. CDR3 nucleotides: TGTGCCAGTAGTCCCCTAACAGGGAACTATGGCTACACCTTC. This sequence encodes CASSPLTGNYGYTF.

The chain combines TRBV2 with TRBJ2-7; TRBD1 matches 7 bases. After removal of 6 bases from V and 6 bases from J, the junction contained 2 bases not matched to a gene. The germline V gene has CDR1 SNHLY and CDR2 FYNNEI. CDR3 length equals 11 residues. The CDR3, as DNA: TGTGCCAGCAGAAGGGGGCCCGAGCAGTACTTC. This sequence encodes CASRRGPEQYF.

The chain couples TRBV9 to TRBJ2-7; possible D gene TRBD1, 5 bases. Germline assignment: CDR1 SGDLS and CDR2 YYNGEE. Trimming removed 0 bases from V and 6 bases from J, with 10 bases in between. The CDR3 is made up of 13 amino acids. CDR3 coding DNA: TGTGCCAGCAGCGTAGAGGGGTTTGGCGAGCAGTACTTC. Translating it yields CASSVEGFGEQYF.

This clone has just one count. The chain joins TRBV2 to TRBJ2-7; no reliable D call. V was clipped by 8 bases and J by 2 bases, with 4 bases between them. Germline V gene data show CDR1 as SNHLY and CDR2 as FYNNEI. The length of the CDR3 is 10 residues. The DNA of the CDR3 is TGTGCCAGCGGCCCCTACGAGCAGTACTTC. As protein: CASGPYEQYF.

The V gene is TRBV24-1, the J gene TRBJ1-5; D gene uncertain. The CDR3 sequence is 16 residues long. CDR1 is KGHDR, CDR2 SFDVKD, per germline. V was cut by 2 bases and J by 0 bases, with 10 bases left in between. CDR3 nucleotide sequence: TGTGCCACCAGTGATTCGGTGGCGGATAGCAATCAGCCCCAGCATTTT. Protein sequence: CATSDSVADSNQPQHF.

The chain couples TRBV15 to TRBJ2-7, with TRBD1 as a possible D gene (5 bases). This CDR3 contains 15 residues. The germline gives CDR1 LNHNV, CDR2 YYDKDF (reference sequence). V was pared by 4 bases and J by 1 base, with 14 bases between. CDR3: CATSKLKGESYEQYF. The DNA for the CDR3 is TGTGCCACCAGCAAGTTGAAAGGGGAATCCTACGAGCAGTACTTC.

The chain couples TRBV11-3 to TRBJ2-2; D is undetermined. V lost 3 bases to trimming and J lost 0 bases, with 5 bases between them. There are 14 residues in the CDR3. Germline values: CDR1 SGHNT, CDR2 YENEEA. The CDR3 loop is CASSLTTNTGELFF. CDR3 sequence (DNA): TGTGCCAGCAGCTTGACAACGAACACCGGGGAGCTGTTTTTT.

The chain joins TRBV24-1 to TRBJ2-1; D perhaps matches TRBD1 (6 bases). The CDR3 spans 14 residues. V was cut by 1 base and J by 5 bases, with 8 bases left in between. The germline CDR1 and CDR2 sequences are KGHDR and SFDVKD. The CDR3 is CATSDFGQNNEQFF. The DNA for the CDR3 is TGTGCCACCAGTGATTTCGGACAGAACAATGAGCAGTTCTTC.